The clone carrying this T cell receptor beta chain counts as medium-sized. Its cognate antigen is unknown. This record belongs to a study of metastatic and nonmetastatic thyroid tumors. Study-level background: Both malignant and benign thyroid patients supplied peripheral blood and tumor or nodule tissue samples, across which the repertoires of these patients were then compared.

As originally analysed: In papillary thyroid cancer, a distant-metastasis classifier was built using CDR3 differences across clinicopathological groups. TCRdb re-called clones from the PCR reads using MiXCR. What appears here as the V and J calls and clone size reflects TCRdb's work, not the paper's. The sample carries approximately 13,000 clones, 20% to 30% recorded once. Notes on the study in general: Within blood and tumor, benign nodules reportedly had significantly lower TCR beta diversity than malignant thyroid tumors did.

Among the patients, none had received any treatment before thyroid surgery. The CDR3 loop spans 14 amino acids. Trimming removed 7 bases from V and 3 bases from J, with 16 bases in between. Germline V gene sequence: CDR1 ENHRY, CDR2 SYGVKD. The chain employs TRBV10-3 and TRBJ2-7; D perhaps matches TRBD1 (6 bases). Sequenced material: adjacent normal tissue. The receptor comes from a female donor with papillary thyroid cancer or a benign thyroid nodule (not recorded which). Some clones in this sample may be carry-over from other donors' samples. CDR3 DNA: TGTGCCATCACCAGGACAGTGGGAGTCTACGAGCAGTACTTC. The encoded protein is CAITRTVGVYEQYF.